This entry describes one TCR beta chain. Antigen specificity is unknown. Unique molecular identifiers tagged individual cDNA molecules. A single record per CDR3 protein comes from TCRdb applying MiXCR to the 5' RACE reads. The data show 64,000 or so distinct CDR3 sequences, approximately 10% seen once. This CDR3 is built from 16 residues. With 4 bases removed from V and 0 bases from J, the gap between germline ends came to 13 bases. Looked up from germline, CDR1 is SGHVS and CDR2 is FQNEAQ. This record belongs to a study of early T cells in non-severe SARS-CoV-2 infection. Study information: The chains were unpaired, and the sequenced material was bulk RNA from unsorted whole blood. Points from the study as a whole: Private and CD4 specificities were missed by VDJdb matching, which favored anti-spike CD8 responses.

The input for sequencing was whole blood, taken at baseline. The genes are TRBV7-8 and TRBJ1-5, with D perhaps TRBD1 (5 bases). This receptor was taken from an adult who was a healthcare worker with PCR-confirmed SARS-CoV-2 infection or an uninfected control (not recorded which). The CDR3 nucleotides read TGTGCCAGCAGCTCAGTTCCAGGACATAGCAATCAGCCCCAGCATTTT. It encodes CASSSVPGHSNQPQHF.